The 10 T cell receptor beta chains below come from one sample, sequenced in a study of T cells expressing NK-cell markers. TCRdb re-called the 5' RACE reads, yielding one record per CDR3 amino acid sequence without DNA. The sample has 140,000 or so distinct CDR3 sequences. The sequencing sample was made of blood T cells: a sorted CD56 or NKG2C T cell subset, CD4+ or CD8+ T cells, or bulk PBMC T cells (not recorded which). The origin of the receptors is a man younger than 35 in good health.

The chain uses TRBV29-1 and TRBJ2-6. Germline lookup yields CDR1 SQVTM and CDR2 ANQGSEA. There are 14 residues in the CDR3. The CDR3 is CSVPDGSGANVLTF. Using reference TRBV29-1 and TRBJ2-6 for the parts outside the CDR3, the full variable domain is SAVISQKPSRDICQRGTSLTIQCQVDSQVTMMFWYRQQPGQSLTLIATANQGSEATYESGFVIDKFPISRPNLTFSTLTVSNMSPEDSSIYLCSVPDGSGANVLTFGAGSRLTVL.

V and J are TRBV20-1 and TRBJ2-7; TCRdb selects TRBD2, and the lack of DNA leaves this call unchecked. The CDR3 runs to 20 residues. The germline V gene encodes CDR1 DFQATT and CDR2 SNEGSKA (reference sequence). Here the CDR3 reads CSATLRSGTSGRTTVYEQYF.

CDR3: CASSLALRDEKLFF. The chain couples TRBV5-1 to TRBJ1-4. Germline assignment: CDR1 SGHRS and CDR2 YFSETQ. The CDR3 has 14 amino acids.

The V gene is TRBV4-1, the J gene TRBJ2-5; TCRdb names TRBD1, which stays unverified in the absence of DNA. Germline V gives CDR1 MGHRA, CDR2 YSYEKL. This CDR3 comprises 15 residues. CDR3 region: CASSPEARTIGAQYF.

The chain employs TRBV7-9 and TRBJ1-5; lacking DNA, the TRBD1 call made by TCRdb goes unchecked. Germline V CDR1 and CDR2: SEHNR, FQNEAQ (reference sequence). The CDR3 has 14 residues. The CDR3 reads CASSLVGTNQPQHF.

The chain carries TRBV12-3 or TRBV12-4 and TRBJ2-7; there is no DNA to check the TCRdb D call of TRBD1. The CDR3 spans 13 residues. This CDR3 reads CASSPGQLYEQYF.

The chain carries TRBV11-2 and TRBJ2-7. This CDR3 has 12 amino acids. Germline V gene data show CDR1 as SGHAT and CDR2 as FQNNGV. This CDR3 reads CASTVSHYEQYF.

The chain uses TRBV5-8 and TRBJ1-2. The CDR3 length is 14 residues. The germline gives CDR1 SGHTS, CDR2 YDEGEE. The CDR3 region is CASSLESSNYGYTF.

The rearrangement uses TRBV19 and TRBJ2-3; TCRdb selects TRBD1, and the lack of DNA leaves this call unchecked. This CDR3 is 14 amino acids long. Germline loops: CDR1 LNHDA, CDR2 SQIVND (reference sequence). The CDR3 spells CASSEGQGGDTQYF.

CDR3 region: CSVVGGLESNEQFF. The rearrangement links TRBV29-1 to TRBJ2-1; TCRdb names TRBD2, which stays unverified in the absence of DNA. Germline CDR1 and CDR2: SQVTM and ANQGSEA. CDR3 length: 14 amino acids.